One sample yielded the 25 T cell receptor beta chains listed below, sequenced in a study of blood T cells in healthy people across ages. Together with a sample-barcoded 5' primer, a J-beta primer mix was included in a second PCR lasting about 6 to 11 cycles. TCRdb reprocessed the 5' RACE reads via MiXCR and lists one record per CDR3 protein. The profile shows 600,000 or so distinct CDR3 sequences, around 20% of them singletons. Sequencing was performed on blood. The receptor set was obtained from a man aged 65 to 79 in good health.

J is TRBJ2-5 and V is TRBV29-1, with TRBD2 matching over 7 bases. Per the germline V gene, CDR1 is SQVTM and CDR2 is ANQGSEA. Unmatched junction bases numbered 3, after V lost 4 bases and J lost 4 bases. This CDR3 is built from 12 residues. In DNA form, the CDR3 reads TGCAGCGTTGGACTAGCAGGAGAGACCCAGTACTTC. Encoded protein: CSVGLAGETQYF.

The genes are TRBV5-1 and TRBJ2-3; 9 bases are shared with TRBD2. The trim removed 2 bases at V and 0 bases at J, leaving 7 bases unmatched. This CDR3 region has 17 residues. CDR1 is SGHRS and CDR2 is YFSETQ in the germline V gene. CDR3 region: CASSFSGTSRSTDTQYF. CDR3 in DNA: TGCGCCAGCAGCTTCTCCGGGACTAGCAGAAGCACAGATACGCAGTATTTT.

The V and J genes are TRBV10-3 and TRBJ2-7; no reliable D call. CDR1 and CDR2 (germline): ENHRY, SYGVKD. Trimming left V 4 bases short and J 1 base short, with 8 bases between. The CDR3 consists of 13 residues. The CDR3 is CAISVGGSYEQYF. In DNA, the CDR3 is TGTGCCATCAGTGTCGGTGGGTCCTACGAGCAGTACTTC.

This clonotype was recorded only once. V usage is TRBV5-1 and J usage is TRBJ2-7, with 10 bases that match TRBD2. The CDR3 is 16 amino acids. From germline, CDR1 is SGHRS and CDR2 YFSETQ. Unmatched junction bases numbered 5, after V lost 2 bases and J lost 0 bases. This CDR3 is CASSLQASGSSYEQYF. CDR3 nucleotide sequence: TGCGCCAGCAGCTTACAGGCTAGCGGGAGCTCCTACGAGCAGTACTTC.

This clonotype appeared a few times. The chain has TRBV15 and TRBJ2-5, with D perhaps matching TRBD2 (5 bases). Trimming took 1 base from V and 7 from J, leaving 10 bases between them. This CDR3 is 13 amino acids long. CDR1 and CDR2 from the germline V gene are LNHNV and YYDKDF (reference sequence). CDR3 amino acids: CATSRVDGVTQYF. DNA of the CDR3: TGTGCCACCAGCAGAGTTGACGGGGTGACCCAGTACTTC.

This clonotype appeared a few times. The chain uses TRBV11-2 and TRBJ2-5; D perhaps matches TRBD2 (5 bases). V lost 1 base and J 5 bases, leaving 11 bases between the germline ends. The CDR3 totals 14 residues. Germline assignment: CDR1 SGHAT and CDR2 FQNNGV. The CDR3 DNA reads as TGTGCCAGCAGCTTAGGGCTGTGGAGGGAGACCCAGTACTTC. It yields the protein CASSLGLWRETQYF.

Points on this clonotype: Germline and junction disagree at one end, which may indicate a read error. The chain combines TRBV3-1 with TRBJ2-1, with D unresolved. The CDR3 length is 17 residues. From germline, CDR1 is LGHDT and CDR2 YNNKEL (reference sequence). CDR3 sequence: CASSQEERVSSYNEQFF. As DNA, the CDR3 is TGTGCCAGCAGCCAAGAAGAGCGCGTCAGCTCCTACAATGAGCAGTTCTTT.

The rearrangement joins TRBV29-1 to TRBJ2-5; 7 nucleotides agree with TRBD2. The DNA end is more similar to TRBJ2-7, so the J call may be wrong. Germline CDR1 SQVTM, CDR2 ANQGSEA. CDR3 size: 15 residues. CDR3 in amino acids: CSVVGADGDYYEQYF. The DNA for the CDR3 is TGCAGCGTTGTCGGGGCAGACGGGGACTACTACGAGCAGTACTTC.

This chain links TRBV27 with TRBJ2-3, with 10 bases lining up with TRBD1. Trimming at V came to 4 bases and at J to 2 bases, leaving 6 bases not matched to a gene. The CDR3 has 16 residues. Germline values: CDR1 MNHEY, CDR2 SMNVEV (reference sequence). The CDR3 loop is CASSSGQGPFTDTQYF. The CDR3 region has the DNA TGTGCCAGCAGTTCGGGACAGGGGCCTTTCACAGATACGCAGTATTTT.

This clonotype appeared many times. The chain recombines TRBV29-1 with TRBJ2-7, with D perhaps TRBD1 (5 bases). Trimming removed 8 bases at V and 5 bases at J, with 19 bases between. Germline CDR1 SQVTM, CDR2 ANQGSEA. CDR3 length: 13 amino acids. CDR3 residues: CSYCGQNANEQYF. For the CDR3, the DNA is TGCAGCTATTGCGGACAAAACGCCAACGAGCAGTACTTC.

This clonotype was detected only a few times. J is TRBJ1-1 and V is TRBV11-2; no reliable D call. The germline gives CDR1 SGHAT, CDR2 FQNNGV. The CDR3 runs to 14 residues. The V end lost 5 bases, the J end lost 1 base, and 11 bases lay between the germline ends. CDR3 sequence reads: CASSNARGNTEAFF. CDR3 DNA sequence: TGTGCCAGCAGCAACGCACGGGGGAACACTGAAGCTTTCTTT. The variable domain in full, with the rest retrieved from reference TRBV11-2 and TRBJ1-1, is EAGVAQSPRYKIIEKRQSVAFWCNPISGHATLYWYQQILGQGPKLLIQFQNNGVVDDSQLPKDRFSAERLKGVDSTLKIQPAKLEDSAVYLCASSNARGNTEAFFGQGTRLTVV.

The chain carries TRBV7-9 and TRBJ1-2; 7 bases map to TRBD1. The V and J ends lost 6 bases and 3 bases, in that order; junction bases with no gene match: 10. This CDR3 contains 15 residues. Germline CDR1 is SEHNR and CDR2 is FQNEAQ (reference sequence). The CDR3 reads CASRPTNRGDYGYTF. CDR3 sequence (DNA): TGTGCCAGCAGACCTACTAACAGGGGAGACTATGGCTACACCTTC.

A note on this clonotype: The junction does not match germline at one end; this may be a read error. This chain uses TRBV5-6 with TRBJ1-2; 8 nucleotides line up with TRBD1. Germline V lookup: CDR1 SGHDT, CDR2 YYEEEE. The CDR3 spans 17 residues. The CDR3 nucleotides read TGTGCCAGCAGTTCCTCTTCCCTGGGACAGGCTGGCTATGGCTGCACCTTC. Its protein product is CASSSSSLGQAGYGCTF.

This chain joins TRBV29-1 and TRBJ2-5, with unresolved D. The CDR3 sequence is 12 residues long. Trimming stripped 5 bases from V and 2 bases from J, with 9 bases between. Germline lookup yields CDR1 SQVTM and CDR2 ANQGSEA. The CDR3 nucleotides read TGCAGCGTTTCGATGGGGCAAGAGACCCAGTACTTC. It yields the protein CSVSMGQETQYF.

The table lists this clonotype with a few counts. The chain is built from TRBV20-1 and TRBJ1-1, with unresolved D. Germline CDR1 is DFQATT and CDR2 is SNEGSKA (reference sequence). The CDR3 is 15 amino acids. With 0 bases removed from V and 0 bases from J, the gap between germline ends came to 11 bases. CDR3 sequence: CSAREELTMNTEAFF. CDR3 DNA: TGCAGTGCTAGAGAGGAACTAACCATGAACACTGAAGCTTTCTTT.

This clonotype was counted ten times or more. The chain recombines TRBV6-2 or TRBV6-3 with TRBJ2-1, with D possibly TRBD2 on 6 matching bases. CDR3 length: 13 amino acids. The germline V gene encodes CDR1 MNHEY and CDR2 SVGEGT. V lost 7 bases, J lost 5 bases, and 12 bases lay in between. The CDR3 is CASTESGDNEQFF. The CDR3, as DNA: TGTGCCAGCACCGAATCGGGGGACAATGAGCAGTTCTTC.

The chain employs TRBV2 and TRBJ2-2; 7 bases map to TRBD2. The CDR3 loop spans 13 amino acids. The germline V gene encodes CDR1 SNHLY and CDR2 FYNNEI. Germline trimming cut 4 bases from V and 7 bases from J; bases unmatched to any gene: 3. The CDR3 DNA follows: TGTGCCAGCAGTGTGGCGGGGGTCGGGGAGCTGTTTTTT. Protein sequence: CASSVAGVGELFF.

The sample holds a few counts of this clonotype. This chain uses TRBV28 with TRBJ1-2, with 9 bases that match TRBD1. The junction had 4 bases not matched to a gene; V was cut back by 1 base and J by 4 bases. CDR3 size: 15 residues. CDR1 is MDHEN and CDR2 is SYDVKM in the germline V gene. CDR3 sequence (DNA): TGTGCCAGCAGTTTATCTGGACAGGGGATCTATGGCTACACCTTC. Its protein product is CASSLSGQGIYGYTF.

The rearrangement uses TRBV5-1 and TRBJ1-1; no clear D gene. Trimming left V 4 bases short and J 4 bases short, with 14 bases between. This CDR3 has 14 residues. The V gene's germline CDR1 is SGHRS and CDR2 YFSETQ. The CDR3 DNA is TGCGCCAGCAGCACAGCCACGGGCCGCACTGAAGCTTTCTTT. Translated: CASSTATGRTEAFF. Looking up the rest from reference TRBV5-1 and TRBJ1-1 gives the full variable domain: KAGVTQTPRYLIKTRGQQVTLSCSPISGHRSVSWYQQTPGQGLQFLFEYFSETQRNKGNFPGRFSGRQFSNSRSEMNVSTLELGDSALYLCASSTATGRTEAFFGQGTRLTVV.

This clonotype was found a few times. This chain connects TRBV29-1 to TRBJ2-1, with D uncertain. The DNA end lines up better with TRBJ2-7; the J call may be wrong. This CDR3 comprises 11 residues. CDR1 and CDR2 (germline): SQVTM, ANQGSEA. DNA of the CDR3: TGCAGCGTTGAAGATCGCGGAAGGCAGTACTTC. Translating gives CSVEDRGRQYF.

V gene TRBV4-3 combines with J gene TRBJ2-3; 12 positions match TRBD2. The CDR3 sequence is 18 residues long. V was pared by 3 bases and J by 4 bases, with 11 bases of the junction left unmatched. Germline CDR1 is LGHNA and CDR2 is YSLEER. Written as DNA, the CDR3 is TGCGCCAGCAGCCAGAGTGGGCAACTAGCGGGAGGTTCAGATACGCAGTATTTT. As protein: CASSQSGQLAGGSDTQYF.

The V gene is TRBV7-9, the J gene TRBJ2-4, with D perhaps matching TRBD1 (5 bases). CDR1 and CDR2 (germline): SEHNR, FQNEAQ (reference sequence). The CDR3 has 12 amino acids. The V end lost 5 bases, the J end lost 6 bases, and 8 bases lay between the germline ends. Here the CDR3 reads CASSLRVNIQYF. The CDR3, as DNA: TGTGCCAGCAGCCTCAGGGTAAACATTCAGTACTTC.

The chain uses TRBV10-3 and TRBJ2-3; unclear D gene. The CDR3 loop spans 12 amino acids. Deletions cut 8 bases from V and 2 bases from J, with 8 bases between. Germline assignment: CDR1 ENHRY and CDR2 SYGVKD. CDR3 DNA: TGTGCCATCTCGGGTAACACAGATACGCAGTATTTT. Its protein is CAISGNTDTQYF.

The V call is TRBV7-2, the J call TRBJ2-7, with D possibly being TRBD1 or TRBD2 (5 bases each). The CDR3 covers 15 residues. CDR1 and CDR2 from the germline V gene are SGHTA and FQGNSA. V lost 0 bases and J lost 4, with 13 bases in between. Here the CDR3 reads CASSLAPRGEYEQYF. The CDR3 DNA follows: TGTGCCAGCAGCTTAGCGCCACGGGGCGAGTACGAGCAGTACTTC. Combining the CDR3 with reference TRBV7-2 and TRBJ2-7 gives the whole variable domain GAGVSQSPSNKVTEKGKDVELRCDPISGHTALYWYRQSLGQGLEFLIYFQGNSAPDKSGLPSDRFSAERTGGSVSTLTIQRTQQEDSAVYLCASSLAPRGEYEQYFGPGTRLTVT.

In its sample, this clonotype was seen a few times. V gene TRBV3-1 combines with J gene TRBJ2-1; 12 bases align to TRBD2. The CDR3 loop spans 15 amino acids. Germline CDR1 is LGHDT and CDR2 is YNNKEL (reference sequence). The V and J ends lost 3 bases and 8 bases, in that order; junction bases with no gene match: 5. The CDR3 here is CASSHGLAGLYEQFF. The DNA of the CDR3 is TGTGCCAGCAGCCACGGACTAGCGGGACTTTATGAGCAGTTCTTC.